These 17 T cell receptor beta chains were sequenced from one sample in a study of post-analysis software for immune sequencing data. Their specific antigens are unknown. Unique molecular identifiers featured in each of the TCR beta cDNA libraries. TCRdb independently ran MiXCR on the PCR reads; one entry per CDR3 protein. The sample holds almost 700,000 distinct CDR3 sequences, 55% to 60% seen once. Regarding the study as a whole: TRBV segments more frequent in patients than in controls numbered roughly five and included TRBV5-6, TRBV5-1 and TRBV20-1.

Sequencing was done on a sample of blood. The receptor set was obtained from a girl aged 2 to 10 with multiple sclerosis.

The V gene is TRBV20-1, the J gene TRBJ2-4; TRBD2 matches 7 bases. With the DNA end fitting TRBJ2-5 better, the J assignment may be wrong. CDR1 and CDR2 from the germline V gene are DFQATT and SNEGSKA (reference sequence). This CDR3 spans 16 amino acids. The CDR3 DNA reads TGCAGTGCTAGAGATTTAGCTAGCGGCCTCCAAGAGACCCAGTACTTC. Amino acid sequence: CSARDLASGLQETQYF.

This clonotype was seen only a few times. The chain links TRBV6-6 to TRBJ2-5; 10 positions agree with TRBD2. The CDR3 runs 15 residues. V was pared by 5 bases and J by 5 bases, with 8 bases of the junction left unmatched. Per germline, CDR1 MNHNY and CDR2 SVGAGI (reference sequence). The CDR3 nucleotides are TGTGCCAGCAGTATCCCGGGACTAGCGCGGGAGACCCAGTACTTC. Its translation is CASSIPGLARETQYF.

CDR3 nucleotides: TGCAGTGCGCCATCCGGGACAGGGGGCAGGATTAACTATGGCTACACCTTC. It yields the protein CSAPSGTGGRINYGYTF. This chain connects TRBV20-1 to TRBJ1-2; 12 positions agree with TRBD1. The CDR3 runs to 17 residues. Trimming cost V 6 bases and J 1 base; bases outside gene matches: 12. In germline, CDR1 is DFQATT, CDR2 SNEGSKA (reference sequence).

This clonotype was found once. The chain carries TRBV5-1 and TRBJ1-2; possibly TRBD1 for D (5 bases). Germline-derived CDR1 and CDR2 are SGHRS and YFSETQ. The CDR3 length is 16 residues. V lost 0 bases and J 5 bases, leaving 17 bases between the germline ends. The CDR3 DNA is TGCGCCAGCAGCTTGGGGACATCGGTTCCCCTATATGGCTACACCTTC. Translated, it gives CASSLGTSVPLYGYTF.

J is TRBJ2-3 and V is TRBV4-1, with D maybe TRBD2 (5 bases). Trimming shortened V by 0 bases and J by 6 bases, and 13 bases separated the two germline ends. The CDR3 totals 15 residues. Germline CDR1 MGHRA, CDR2 YSYEKL. CDR3 sequence reads: CASSQDLVSGDTQYF. CDR3 in DNA: TGCGCCAGCAGCCAAGATTTGGTCTCGGGGGATACGCAGTATTTT.

The chain combines TRBV10-2 with TRBJ1-5, with TRBD1 matching 7 bases. J gave up 4 bases and V 6 bases, and 6 bases lay outside the gene matches. The V gene's germline CDR1 is WSHSY and CDR2 SAAADI. The CDR3 length is 14 residues. The CDR3 DNA is TGCGCCAGCAGACCCGGGACAGCTAATCAGCCCCAGCATTTT. It is translated as CASRPGTANQPQHF.

This clonotype came up once. The V gene is TRBV20-1, the J gene TRBJ1-1; 8 positions match TRBD1. V gave up 3 bases and J gave up 7 bases; unmatched junction bases: 4. The germline V gene encodes CDR1 DFQATT and CDR2 SNEGSKA (reference sequence). The CDR3 sequence is 12 residues long. This CDR3 is CSARGQAGEAFF. CDR3 nucleotides: TGCAGTGCTAGGGGACAGGCGGGTGAAGCTTTCTTT.

This clonotype was detected only once. The J gene is TRBJ2-1, the V gene TRBV7-2; perhaps TRBD2 as D (6 bases). The CDR3 is made up of 15 amino acids. V was pared by 5 bases and J by 6 bases, with 17 bases between. CDR1 and CDR2 (germline): SGHTA, FQGNSA. The CDR3 sequence is CASSAGPRGGNEQFF. The DNA for the CDR3 is TGTGCCAGCAGCGCCGGGCCGCGGGGAGGCAATGAGCAGTTCTTC. The variable domain in full, with the rest retrieved from reference TRBV7-2 and TRBJ2-1, is GAGVSQSPSNKVTEKGKDVELRCDPISGHTALYWYRQSLGQGLEFLIYFQGNSAPDKSGLPSDRFSAERTGGSVSTLTIQRTQQEDSAVYLCASSAGPRGGNEQFFGPGTRLTVL.

This clonotype was seen more than once but under ten times. This chain connects TRBV4-1 to TRBJ1-2, with 9 bases lining up with TRBD1. V was pared by 0 bases and J by 0 bases, with 11 bases of the junction left unmatched. This CDR3 region has 19 residues. From germline, CDR1 is MGHRA and CDR2 YSYEKL. The chain's CDR3 is CASSQEVFPGTGTNYGYTF. The CDR3 DNA reads TGCGCCAGCAGCCAAGAAGTCTTTCCCGGGACAGGGACTAACTATGGCTACACCTTC.

This chain uses TRBV29-1 with TRBJ2-7; maybe TRBD2 (6 bases). CDR3 length equals 13 residues. Germline assignment: CDR1 SQVTM and CDR2 ANQGSEA. V was pared by 7 bases and J by 4 bases, with 17 bases between. In DNA, the CDR3 is TGCAGCGGGTTGGGGTCGGGGGATTACGAGCAGTACTTC. Its translation: CSGLGSGDYEQYF.

This clonotype was counted between two and nine times. The chain recombines TRBV5-1 with TRBJ1-2; D is possibly TRBD1 (6 bases). Between the trimmed V and J ends, which lost 0 bases and 4 bases, there was a span of 13 bases. Germline CDR1 and CDR2: SGHRS and YFSETQ. The CDR3 is 15 amino acids. The CDR3 bases are TGCGCCAGCAGCTTGGTTTCGGGGACACCCTATGGCTACACCTTC. The encoded protein is CASSLVSGTPYGYTF.

This clonotype occurred a few times. V gene TRBV20-1 combines with J gene TRBJ2-3; 7 bases map to TRBD2. CDR1 is DFQATT and CDR2 is SNEGSKA in the germline V gene (reference sequence). V lost 0 bases, J lost 4 bases, and 16 bases stayed unmatched. This CDR3 comprises 18 residues. As DNA, the CDR3 is TGCAGTGCTAGAGATCTGGTGGTGGGGCGGGAGCAGTCAGATACGCAGTATTTT. This gives the protein CSARDLVVGREQSDTQYF.

The chain joins TRBV20-1 to TRBJ2-1; 14 bases agree with TRBD2. V trimming: 2 bases; J trimming: 8 bases; junction bases outside the gene matches: 5. The CDR3 contains 15 residues. Germline loops: CDR1 DFQATT, CDR2 SNEGSKA (reference sequence). CDR3 loop: CSARPTSGGAHEQFF. The DNA of the CDR3 is TGCAGTGCTAGACCGACTAGCGGGGGGGCCCATGAGCAGTTCTTC.

This clonotype was recorded once. The CDR3 coding sequence is TGTGCCAGCAGCTTAAGATCACAGGGAGGCACTGAAGCTTTCTTT. This codes for CASSLRSQGGTEAFF. The chain has TRBV13 and TRBJ1-1; TRBD1 might be the D (6 bases). This CDR3 comprises 15 residues. CDR1 and CDR2 from the germline V gene are PRHDT and FYEKMQ (reference sequence). The V end was cut by 2 bases, the J end by 4 bases, with 14 bases between.

This clonotype turned up a few times. In nucleotides, the CDR3 is TGCAGTGCCCTCTACCAATTGGACATTCAGTACTTC. Translating gives CSALYQLDIQYF. The chain joins TRBV20-1 to TRBJ2-4; D call uncertain. V shed 6 bases and J shed 8 bases, with 14 bases lying between them. The CDR3 consists of 12 residues. Germline CDR1 is DFQATT and CDR2 is SNEGSKA (reference sequence).

V and J are TRBV19 and TRBJ1-1; D remains unclear. Germline assignment: CDR1 LNHDA and CDR2 SQIVND (reference sequence). The V end lost 5 bases, the J end lost 5 bases, and 12 bases lay between the germline ends. The length of the CDR3 is 13 residues. CDR3 nucleotide sequence: TGTGCCAGTAGTTCGCTACCGGTAACTGAAGCTTTCTTT. Translation gives CASSSLPVTEAFF.

The chain couples TRBV6-1 to TRBJ1-5; tentatively, D is TRBD1 (6 bases). Germline V gene data show CDR1 as MNHNS and CDR2 as SASEGT. Trimming took 5 bases from V and 5 from J, leaving 16 bases between them. This CDR3 is built from 15 residues. This chain's CDR3 is CASSIGGGPYQPQHF. The CDR3 DNA reads as TGTGCCAGCAGTATAGGGGGGGGCCCCTATCAGCCCCAGCATTTT.